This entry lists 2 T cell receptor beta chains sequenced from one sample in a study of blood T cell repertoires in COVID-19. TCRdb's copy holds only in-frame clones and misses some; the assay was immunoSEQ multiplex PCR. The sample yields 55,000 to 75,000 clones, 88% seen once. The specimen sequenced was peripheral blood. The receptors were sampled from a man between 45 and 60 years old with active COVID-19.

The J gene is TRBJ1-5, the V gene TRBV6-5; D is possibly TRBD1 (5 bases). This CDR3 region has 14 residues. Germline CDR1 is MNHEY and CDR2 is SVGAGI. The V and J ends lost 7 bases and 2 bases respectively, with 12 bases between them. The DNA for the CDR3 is TGTGCCAGCACCCCTGGCAGGGGCAATCAGCCCCAGCATTTT. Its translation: CASTPGRGNQPQHF.

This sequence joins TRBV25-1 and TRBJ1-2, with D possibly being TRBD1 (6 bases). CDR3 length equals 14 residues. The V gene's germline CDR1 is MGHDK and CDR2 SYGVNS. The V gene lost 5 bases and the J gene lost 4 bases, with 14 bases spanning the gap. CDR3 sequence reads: CASSPGTLGYGYTF. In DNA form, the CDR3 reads TGTGCCAGCAGTCCCGGGACACTCGGCTATGGCTACACCTTC.